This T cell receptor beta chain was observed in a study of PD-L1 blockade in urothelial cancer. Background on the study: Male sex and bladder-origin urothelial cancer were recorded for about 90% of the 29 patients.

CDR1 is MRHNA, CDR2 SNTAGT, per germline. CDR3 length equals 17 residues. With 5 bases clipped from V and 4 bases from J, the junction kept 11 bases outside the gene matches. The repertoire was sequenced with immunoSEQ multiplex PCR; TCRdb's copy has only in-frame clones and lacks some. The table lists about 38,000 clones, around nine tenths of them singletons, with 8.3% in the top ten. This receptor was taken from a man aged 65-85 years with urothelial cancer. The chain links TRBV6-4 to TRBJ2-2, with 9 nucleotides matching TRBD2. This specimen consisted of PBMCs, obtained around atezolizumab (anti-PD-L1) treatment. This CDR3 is CASSPTPGLATTGELFF. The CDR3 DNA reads TGTGCCAGCAGTCCCACGCCCGGACTAGCGACCACCGGGGAGCTGTTTTTT.